This TCR beta chain stems from a study of a mutant IDH1 vaccine in newly diagnosed glioma. The wider study: In weeks 1, 3, 5, 7, 11, 15, 19 and 23, patients were vaccinated. Patients' prior therapy spanned radiotherapy, temozolomide, or both; most underwent both. Vaccines were first given 4-6 weeks after radiotherapy alone, or with temozolomide cycles.

Time point reported: week 5, during vaccination. Topical imiquimod accompanied each vaccine dose, which consisted of 300 ug of mutant IDH1 20-mer peptide. In every donor, the tumor was a new WHO grade 3 or 4 IDH1-mutant, ATRX-lost astrocytoma. Assay used: immunoSEQ multiplex PCR; TCRdb lists only in-frame clones, some missing. The data show around 78,000 clones, about 91% seen once. Trimming cost V 6 bases and J 2 bases; bases outside gene matches: 4. CDR1 MDHEN and CDR2 SYDVKM come from the germline V gene. The CDR3 consists of 13 residues. As for this clone: Its antigen is currently unknown.

This sequence was found in a woman aged 45 to 65 with glioma. Specimen: PBMCs, collected from a glioma patient whose treatment included an IDH1 peptide vaccine. This sequence joins TRBV28 and TRBJ2-7, with 7 bases identical to TRBD2. The CDR3 DNA reads TGTGCCAGCAGCTCCGGGACTACCTACGAGCAGTACTTC. It translates to CASSSGTTYEQYF.